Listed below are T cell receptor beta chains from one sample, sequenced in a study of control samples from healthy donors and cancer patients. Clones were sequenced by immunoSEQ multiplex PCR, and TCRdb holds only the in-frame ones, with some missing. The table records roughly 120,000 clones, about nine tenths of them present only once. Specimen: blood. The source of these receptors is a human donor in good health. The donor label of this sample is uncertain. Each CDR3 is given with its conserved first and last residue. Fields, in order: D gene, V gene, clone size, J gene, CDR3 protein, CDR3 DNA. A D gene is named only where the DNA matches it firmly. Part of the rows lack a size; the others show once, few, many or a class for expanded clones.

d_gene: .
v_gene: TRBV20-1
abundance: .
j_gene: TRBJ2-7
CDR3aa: CSASIFVGGYEQYF
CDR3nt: TGCAGTGCTAGTATCTTTGTCGGGGGCTACGAGCAGTACTTC

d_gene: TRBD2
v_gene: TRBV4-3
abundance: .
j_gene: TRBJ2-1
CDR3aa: CASSQDRTSGGGNEQFF
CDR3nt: TGCGCCAGCAGCCAAGATCGTACTAGCGGAGGGGGCAATGAGCAGTTCTTC

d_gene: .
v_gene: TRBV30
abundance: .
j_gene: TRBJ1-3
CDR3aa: CAWTYRTSSGNTIYF
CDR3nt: TGTGCCTGGACCTACCGGACCTCCTCTGGAAACACCATATATTTT

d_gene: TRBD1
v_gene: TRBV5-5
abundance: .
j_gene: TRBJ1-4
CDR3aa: CASSVTGGLSNEKLFF
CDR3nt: TGTGCCAGCAGCGTCACAGGGGGCTTGTCTAATGAAAAACTGTTTTTT

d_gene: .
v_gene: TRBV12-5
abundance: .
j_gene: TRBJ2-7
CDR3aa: CASGLVLYEQYF
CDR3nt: TGTGCTAGTGGTTTGGTACTCTACGAGCAGTACTTC

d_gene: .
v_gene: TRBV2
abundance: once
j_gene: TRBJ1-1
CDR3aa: CASSEYKGLMEFNTEAFF
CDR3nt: TGTGCCAGCAGTGAGTACAAGGGTCTTATGGAGTTTAACACTGAAGCTTTCTTT

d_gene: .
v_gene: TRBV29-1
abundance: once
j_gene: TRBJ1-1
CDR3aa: CSVERQGGNTEAFF
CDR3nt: TGCAGCGTTGAAAGGCAGGGAGGGAACACTGAAGCTTTCTTT

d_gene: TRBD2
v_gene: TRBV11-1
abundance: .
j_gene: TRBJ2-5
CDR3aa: CASSSSGLEETQYF
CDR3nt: TGTGCCAGCAGCTCTTCTGGACTAGAAGAGACCCAGTACTTC

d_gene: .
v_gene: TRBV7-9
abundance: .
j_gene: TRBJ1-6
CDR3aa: CASSLILSPLHF
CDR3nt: TGTGCCAGCAGCTTAATTCTTTCACCCCTCCACTTT

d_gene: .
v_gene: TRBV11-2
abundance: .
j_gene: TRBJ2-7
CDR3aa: CASSLSGSEQYF
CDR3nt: TGTGCCAGCAGCTTAAGCGGTAGCGAGCAGTACTTC

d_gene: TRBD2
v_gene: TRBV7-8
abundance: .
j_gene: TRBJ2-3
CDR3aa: CASSLVAGVNTDTQYF
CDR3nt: TGTGCCAGCAGCTTAGTAGCGGGGGTCAACACAGATACGCAGTATTTT

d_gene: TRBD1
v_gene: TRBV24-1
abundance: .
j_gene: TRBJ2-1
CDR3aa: CATSDTGVGNEQFF
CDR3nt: TGTGCCACCAGTGATACAGGGGTAGGGAATGAGCAGTTCTTC

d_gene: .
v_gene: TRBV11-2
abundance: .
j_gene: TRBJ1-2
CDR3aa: CASSLSSGTNYGYTF
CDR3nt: TGTGCCAGCAGCCTTAGTTCAGGGACGAACTATGGCTACACCTTC

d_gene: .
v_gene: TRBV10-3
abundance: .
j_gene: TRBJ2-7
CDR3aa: CAITPGTSYEQYF
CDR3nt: TGTGCCATAACCCCAGGGACCTCCTACGAGCAGTACTTC

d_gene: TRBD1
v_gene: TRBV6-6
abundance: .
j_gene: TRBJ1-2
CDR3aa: CASSTGTGVDGYTF
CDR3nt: TGTGCCAGCAGCACAGGGACAGGGGTAGACGGCTACACCTTC

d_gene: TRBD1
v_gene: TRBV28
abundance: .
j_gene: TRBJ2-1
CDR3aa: CASKAAGTGSNEQFF
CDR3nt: TGTGCCAGCAAGGCTGCCGGGACAGGGTCCAATGAGCAGTTCTTC

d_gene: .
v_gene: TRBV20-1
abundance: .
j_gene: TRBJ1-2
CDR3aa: CSPRGNGYTF
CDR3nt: TGCAGTCCCCGGGGGAACGGCTACACCTTC

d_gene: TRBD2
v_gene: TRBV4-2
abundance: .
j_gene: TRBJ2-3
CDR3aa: CASSQVTGGLDTQYF
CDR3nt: TGTGCCAGCAGCCAAGTGACGGGGGGGCTAGATACGCAGTATTTT

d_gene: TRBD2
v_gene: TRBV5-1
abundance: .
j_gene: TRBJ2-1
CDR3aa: CASSLTGGGAYNEQFF
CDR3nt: TGCGCCAGCAGCTTGACGGGCGGGGGGGCCTACAATGAGCAGTTCTTC

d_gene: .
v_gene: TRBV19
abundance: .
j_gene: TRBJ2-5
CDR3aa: CASSPRTIRPGETQYF
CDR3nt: TGTGCCAGTAGTCCCCGGACTATTCGCCCGGGGGAGACCCAGTACTTC

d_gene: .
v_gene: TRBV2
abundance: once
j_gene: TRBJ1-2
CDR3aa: CASSEGTGRNGYTF
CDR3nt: TGTGCCAGCAGTGAAGGTACGGGGCGTAATGGCTACACCTTC

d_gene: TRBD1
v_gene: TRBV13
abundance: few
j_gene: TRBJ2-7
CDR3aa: CASSSKQGPYEQYF
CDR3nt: TGTGCCAGCAGCTCTAAACAGGGGCCCTACGAGCAGTACTTC

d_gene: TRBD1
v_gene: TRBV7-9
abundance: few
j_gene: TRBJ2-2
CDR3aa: CASLRTGGKAGELFF
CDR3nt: TGTGCCAGCTTGAGGACAGGGGGAAAAGCCGGGGAGCTGTTTTTT

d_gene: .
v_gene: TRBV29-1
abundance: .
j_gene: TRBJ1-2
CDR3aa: CSVEDYREIQYGYTF
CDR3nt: TGCAGCGTTGAAGATTATCGGGAGATACAGTATGGCTACACCTTC

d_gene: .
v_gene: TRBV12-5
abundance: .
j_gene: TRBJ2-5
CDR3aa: CASGLGEETQYF
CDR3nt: TGTGCTAGTGGTTTGGGGGAGGAGACCCAGTACTTC

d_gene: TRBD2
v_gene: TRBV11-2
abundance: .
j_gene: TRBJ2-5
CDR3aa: CASSRGLAGGPETQYF
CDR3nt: TGTGCCAGCAGCCGGGGACTAGCGGGGGGGCCTGAGACCCAGTACTTC

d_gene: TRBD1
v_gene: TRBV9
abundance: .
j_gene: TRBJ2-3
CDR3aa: CASSARTGASTDTQYF
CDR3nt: TGTGCCAGCAGCGCCCGGACAGGGGCTAGCACAGATACGCAGTATTTT

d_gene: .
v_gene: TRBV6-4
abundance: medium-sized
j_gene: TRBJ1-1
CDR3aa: CASSDGGNTEAFF
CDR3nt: TGTGCCAGCAGTGATGGGGGGAACACTGAAGCTTTCTTT

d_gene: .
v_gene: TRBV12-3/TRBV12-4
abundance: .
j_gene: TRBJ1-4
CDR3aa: CASSWNEKLFF
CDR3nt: TGTGCCAGCAGTTGGAATGAAAAACTGTTTTTT

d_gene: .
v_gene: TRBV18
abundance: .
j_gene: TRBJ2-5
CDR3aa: CASSHREETQYF
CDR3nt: TGTGCCAGCTCACACAGGGAAGAGACCCAGTACTTC

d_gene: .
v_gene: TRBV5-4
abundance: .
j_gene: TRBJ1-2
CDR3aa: CASSLASQSNYGYTF
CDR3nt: TGTGCCAGCAGCTTGGCCAGTCAATCTAACTATGGCTACACCTTC